The 19 T cell receptor beta chains below come from one sample, sequenced in a study of blood T cell repertoires in COVID-19. Assay: immunoSEQ multiplex PCR; the TCRdb copy retains only in-frame clones and omits some. Of about 210,000 clones listed, 85% are singletons. The material sequenced was PBMCs or T cells enriched from blood (not recorded which). These receptors were collected from a man aged 40-49 years who had recovered from COVID-19.

DNA of the CDR3: TGCGCCAGCAGGTCGGGACAGGGGGCCTACGAGCAGTACTTC. It translates to CASRSGQGAYEQYF. The V gene is TRBV5-1, the J gene TRBJ2-7; 11 bases are a match to TRBD1. The CDR3 consists of 14 residues. Losses at the gene ends were 5 bases for V and 2 bases for J; bases not matched to a gene: 3. Germline V gene sequence: CDR1 SGHRS, CDR2 YFSETQ.

The chain uses TRBV18 and TRBJ2-7; 8 bases map to TRBD1. Germline lookup yields CDR1 KGHSH and CDR2 LQKENI. V dropped 3 bases and J dropped 7; count of bases not matched to a gene: 8. This CDR3 contains 14 residues. CDR3: CASSPGTGGREQYF. In DNA, the CDR3 is TGTGCCAGCTCACCGGGGACAGGAGGTAGGGAGCAGTACTTC.

The gene calls are TRBV5-1 and TRBJ1-1; the D is unclear. The length of the CDR3 is 14 residues. Trimming pared 0 bases from V and 0 bases from J, leaving 6 bases between. Germline-derived CDR1 and CDR2 are SGHRS and YFSETQ. The CDR3, as DNA: TGCGCCAGCAGCTTGGTAGGAGTGAACACTGAAGCTTTCTTT. It encodes CASSLVGVNTEAFF.

This chain links TRBV5-4 with TRBJ1-6; 9 bases match TRBD1. Germline V CDR1 and CDR2: SGHNT, YYREEE (reference sequence). The CDR3 is 15 amino acids. V dropped 1 base and J dropped 5; count of bases not matched to a gene: 1. The CDR3 loop is CASSLWDRDNSPLHF. In nucleotides, the CDR3 is TGTGCCAGCAGCTTGTGGGACAGGGATAATTCACCCCTCCACTTT.

The rearrangement joins TRBV18 to TRBJ2-1, with D unclear. This CDR3 has 14 residues. With 0 bases removed from V and 6 bases from J, the gap between germline ends came to 9 bases. CDR1 KGHSH and CDR2 LQKENI come from the germline V gene. The CDR3 spells CASSPPARVNEQFF. The CDR3 DNA is TGTGCCAGCTCACCACCGGCTCGGGTCAATGAGCAGTTCTTC.

The chain recombines TRBV5-6 with TRBJ1-2; tentative D call: TRBD1 (6 bases). In germline, CDR1 is SGHDT, CDR2 YYEEEE. The CDR3 runs to 14 residues. V lost 4 bases to trimming and J lost 2 bases, with 12 bases between them. The CDR3 DNA sequence: TGTGCCAGCAGCCGACAGGAGGTCAACTATGGCTACACCTTC. Its protein is CASSRQEVNYGYTF.

The rearrangement links TRBV18 to TRBJ2-7; 12 nucleotides line up with TRBD1. The CDR3 spans 16 residues. The germline gives CDR1 KGHSH, CDR2 LQKENI. V lost 6 bases to trimming and J lost 5 bases; unmatched junction nucleotides: 11. The CDR3 region has the DNA TGTGCCAGCTCTCTCAAACCGGGACAGGGGGCGAACGAGCAGTACTTC. Translated: CASSLKPGQGANEQYF.

The rearrangement joins TRBV6-5 to TRBJ2-7, with D maybe TRBD2 (5 bases). Per the germline V gene, CDR1 is MNHEY and CDR2 is SVGAGI. There are 13 residues in the CDR3. Trimming pared 5 bases from V and 4 bases from J, leaving 12 bases between. CDR3 coding DNA: TGTGCCAGCAGTCTAGCTGGGGAGTACGAGCAGTACTTC. Translation: CASSLAGEYEQYF.

The chain is built from TRBV7-9 and TRBJ2-7, with D perhaps TRBD1 (5 bases). The CDR3 extends over 16 amino acids. Per the germline V gene, CDR1 is SEHNR and CDR2 is FQNEAQ (reference sequence). V lost 5 bases and J lost 2, with 19 bases in between. The CDR3 region has the DNA TGTGCCAGCAGCCCCAGGTCCTTTAAAGGGGCCTACGAGCAGTACTTC. This translates into CASSPRSFKGAYEQYF.

The chain joins TRBV5-4 to TRBJ2-1; 7 bases fit TRBD2. CDR3 length equals 17 residues. Per the germline V gene, CDR1 is SGHNT and CDR2 is YYREEE (reference sequence). The junction had 10 bases not matched to a gene; V was cut back by 0 bases and J by 4 bases. CDR3 sequence: CASSLVAGVGLYNEQFF. The CDR3 DNA is TGTGCCAGCAGCTTGGTTGCGGGAGTCGGGCTGTACAATGAGCAGTTCTTC.

The chain is built from TRBV10-3 and TRBJ1-2, with a possible D match to TRBD1 (5 bases). There are 14 residues in the CDR3. Germline-derived CDR1 and CDR2 are ENHRY and SYGVKD. Trimming pared 3 bases from V and 4 bases from J, leaving 12 bases between. This chain's CDR3 is CAISDGGVGYGYTF. In DNA form, the CDR3 reads TGTGCCATCAGTGATGGAGGGGTTGGCTATGGCTACACCTTC.

For the CDR3, the DNA is TGTGCCAGCAGCCTGACTAGCGGGAGGGCCATAGATACGCAGTATTTT. The encoded protein is CASSLTSGRAIDTQYF. The rearrangement links TRBV27 to TRBJ2-3; 14 nucleotides agree with TRBD2. The V gene end was trimmed by 6 bases and the J gene end by 5 bases; junction bases not matched to a gene: 7. Germline values: CDR1 MNHEY, CDR2 SMNVEV (reference sequence). The CDR3 spans 16 residues.

J is TRBJ2-7 and V is TRBV13; D perhaps matches TRBD1 (5 bases). Germline assignment: CDR1 PRHDT and CDR2 FYEKMQ (reference sequence). Trimming pared 4 bases from V and 2 bases from J, leaving 12 bases between. This CDR3 spans 14 amino acids. This CDR3 is CASSYLDRAYEQYF. The DNA for the CDR3 is TGTGCCAGCAGCTACCTCGACAGAGCCTACGAGCAGTACTTC.

The V call is TRBV7-3, the J call TRBJ1-3, with D maybe TRBD1 (6 bases). CDR1 is SGHTA, CDR2 FQGTGA, per germline. Trimming stripped 4 bases from V and 0 bases from J, with 10 bases between. The CDR3 loop spans 15 amino acids. The CDR3 coding sequence is TGTGCCAGCAGCTCTGTAGGGGGCTCTGGAAACACCATATATTTT. Amino acid sequence: CASSSVGGSGNTIYF.

This clone has only one observation. The chain links TRBV7-6 to TRBJ1-4; tentatively, D is TRBD1 (6 bases). The germline V and J ends were trimmed by 1 base and 0 bases, with 9 bases remaining between them. In germline, CDR1 is SGHVS, CDR2 FNYEAQ. CDR3 length equals 16 residues. The CDR3 nucleotides read TGTGCCAGCAGCTTAGGGACAGACGCAACTAATGAAAAACTGTTTTTT. Translating gives CASSLGTDATNEKLFF.

The CDR3 nucleotides read TGTGCCAGCAGCTTTCAGGGATCCTACGAGCAGTACTTC. This translates into CASSFQGSYEQYF. The chain uses TRBV11-3 and TRBJ2-7; perhaps TRBD1 as D (5 bases). The ends were cut back, 3 bases at V and 1 base at J, with 7 bases in the middle. Germline CDR1 reads SGHNT; CDR2 reads YENEEA. The CDR3 has 13 residues.

The chain combines TRBV10-2 with TRBJ1-5; D gene ambiguous. The CDR3 runs 14 residues. V lost 3 bases, J lost 7 bases, and 13 bases lay in between. The germline CDR1 and CDR2 sequences are WSHSY and SAAADI. The CDR3 reads CASSDSSMEQPQHF. CDR3 DNA: TGCGCCAGCAGTGACTCCTCGATGGAGCAGCCCCAGCATTTT.

The table lists this clone with a count of one. The rearrangement links TRBV18 to TRBJ2-7; D unclear. Looked up from germline, CDR1 is KGHSH and CDR2 is LQKENI. V dropped 3 bases and J dropped 2 bases, with 5 bases sitting between them. The CDR3 has 12 amino acids. The CDR3 loop reads CASSPLPYEQYF. The CDR3 region has the DNA TGTGCCAGCTCACCTCTACCCTACGAGCAGTACTTC.

This chain joins TRBV11-3 and TRBJ2-7, with D hard to call. Trimming left V 1 base short and J 3 bases short, with 25 bases between. Germline CDR1 SGHNT, CDR2 YENEEA. The CDR3 has 19 amino acids. The CDR3: CASSLAFGYRSSHLYEQYF. In DNA, the CDR3 is TGTGCCAGCAGCTTAGCTTTTGGCTATAGGAGTTCCCACCTCTACGAGCAGTACTTC. Supplemented by reference TRBV11-3 and TRBJ2-7, the full variable domain reads EAGVVQSPRYKIIEKKQPVAFWCNPISGHNTLYWYLQNLGQGPELLIRYENEEAVDDSQLPKDRFSAERLKGVDSTLKIQPAELGDSAVYLCASSLAFGYRSSHLYEQYFGPGTRLTVT.